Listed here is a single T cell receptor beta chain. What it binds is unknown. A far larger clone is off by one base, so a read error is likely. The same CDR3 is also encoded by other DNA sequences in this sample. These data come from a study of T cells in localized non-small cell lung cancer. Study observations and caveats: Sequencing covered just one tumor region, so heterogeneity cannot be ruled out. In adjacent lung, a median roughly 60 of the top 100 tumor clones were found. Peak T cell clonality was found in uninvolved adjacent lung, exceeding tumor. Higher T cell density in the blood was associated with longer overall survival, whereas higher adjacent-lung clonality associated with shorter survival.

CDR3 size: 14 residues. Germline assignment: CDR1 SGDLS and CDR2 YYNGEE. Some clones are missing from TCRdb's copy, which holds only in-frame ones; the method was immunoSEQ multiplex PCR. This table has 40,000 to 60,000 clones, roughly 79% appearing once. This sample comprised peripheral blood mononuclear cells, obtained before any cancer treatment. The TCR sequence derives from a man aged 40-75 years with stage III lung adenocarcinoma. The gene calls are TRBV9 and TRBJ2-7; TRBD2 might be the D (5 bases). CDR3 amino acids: CASSFEGLPYEQYF. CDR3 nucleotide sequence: TGTGCCAGCAGCTTTGAGGGTCTACCCTATGAGCAGTACTTC.